Presented here are 32 T cell receptor beta chains from one specimen sequenced in a study of T cells in localized non-small cell lung cancer. Sequenced by immunoSEQ multiplex PCR; TCRdb stores in-frame clones only, minus some. The sample has some 24,000 clones, approximately 90% seen once. The source was peripheral blood, collected before any cancer treatment. The receptors originated from a woman between 35 and 75 years old with stage I lung adenocarcinoma.

The chain recombines TRBV11-2 with TRBJ2-1, with TRBD2 matching 7 bases. This CDR3 contains 16 residues. Per germline, CDR1 SGHAT and CDR2 FQNNGV. J was trimmed by 7 bases and V by 2 bases; bases with no gene match: 11. CDR3 sequence (DNA): TGTGCCAGCAGCTTATTTGGGGCTAGCGGTAAGAATGAGCAGTTCTTC. Residues: CASSLFGASGKNEQFF.

The CDR3 coding sequence is TGCGCCAGCAGCATACACACAGATACGCAGTATTTT. Encoded protein: CASSIHTDTQYF. The V call is TRBV5-1, the J call TRBJ2-3, with no clear D. This CDR3 spans 12 amino acids. CDR1 and CDR2 from the germline V gene are SGHRS and YFSETQ. V was clipped by 4 bases and J by 2 bases, with 5 bases between them.

The chain is built from TRBV12-2 and TRBJ2-2; TRBD2, the D gene given by the table, was not confirmed from the DNA. TRBV12-2 represents a pseudogene. The CDR3 length is 16 residues. CDR3 protein: CASHLLAGGPDGELFF. The CDR3 DNA reads TGTGCAAGTCACCTACTAGCGGGAGGGCCTGACGGGGAGCTGTTTTTT.

The chain employs TRBV5-1 and TRBJ1-2; D uncertain. The CDR3 length is 13 residues. Deletions cut 4 bases from V and 5 bases from J, with 12 bases between. Germline CDR1 is SGHRS and CDR2 is YFSETQ. In nucleotides, the CDR3 is TGCGCCAGCAGCCCCGTTAGTAGTTATGGCTACACCTTC. Protein: CASSPVSSYGYTF.

This chain joins TRBV5-1 and TRBJ2-7; D is possibly TRBD2 (5 bases). V was shortened by 2 bases and J by 5 bases, with 11 bases between the two germline ends. Germline values: CDR1 SGHRS, CDR2 YFSETQ. CDR3 length: 13 residues. CDR3 in amino acids: CASSLDLGDEQYF. The CDR3 nucleotides read TGCGCCAGCAGCTTAGATCTGGGAGACGAGCAGTACTTC.

The rearrangement uses TRBV6-1 and TRBJ2-4; tentative D call: TRBD2 (5 bases). The CDR3 spans 13 residues. Germline values: CDR1 MNHNS, CDR2 SASEGT. Trimming removed 7 bases at V and 0 bases at J, with 7 bases between. CDR3 DNA sequence: TGTGCCAGCACCGGGATAGCCAAAAACATTCAGTACTTC. It yields the protein CASTGIAKNIQYF.

As for this clone: At one end the junction does not follow the germline gene, possibly because of a read error. This chain uses TRBV4-1 with TRBJ2-3; 8 nucleotides line up with TRBD1. Germline V gene lookup returns CDR1 MGHRA and CDR2 YSYEKL. The CDR3 is made up of 17 amino acids. The CDR3 here is CASSQGSAGGATNTQYF. In DNA form, the CDR3 reads TGCGCCAGCAGCCAAGGATCCGCAGGGGGCGCCACAAATACGCAGTATTTT.

This chain uses TRBV28 with TRBJ2-5, with no clear D. The CDR3 is 11 residues long. V was shortened by 0 bases and J by 7 bases, with 3 bases between the two germline ends. Germline CDR1 is MDHEN and CDR2 is SYDVKM. The CDR3 DNA reads TGTGCCAGCAGTTTATGGGGGACCCAGTACTTC. This codes for CASSLWGTQYF.

The chain has TRBV28 and TRBJ1-4; a possible D gene is TRBD1 (5 bases). The CDR3 loop spans 15 amino acids. Germline V gives CDR1 MDHEN, CDR2 SYDVKM. V lost 3 bases and J lost 8, with 16 bases in between. CDR3: CASSFVRARNEKLFF. The DNA for the CDR3 is TGTGCCAGCAGTTTTGTCAGGGCCCGGAACGAAAAACTGTTTTTT.

This sequence joins TRBV6-1 and TRBJ2-1, with TRBD1 identical over 9 bases. Germline trimming cut 7 bases from V and 1 base from J; bases unmatched to any gene: 2. Germline-derived CDR1 and CDR2 are MNHNS and SASEGT. The CDR3 extends over 14 amino acids. The CDR3 here is CASMTGGSYNEQFF. As DNA, the CDR3 is TGTGCCAGCATGACAGGGGGATCCTACAATGAGCAGTTCTTC.

The chain combines TRBV2 with TRBJ1-1; the D gene is possibly TRBD1 (5 bases). The ends were cut back, 1 base at V and 0 bases at J, with 6 bases in the middle. Germline V gives CDR1 SNHLY, CDR2 FYNNEI. This CDR3 spans 14 amino acids. This chain's CDR3 is CASSEGGVNTEAFF. CDR3 in DNA: TGTGCCAGCAGTGAAGGGGGGGTGAACACTGAAGCTTTCTTT.

J is TRBJ2-5 and V is TRBV28; TRBD2 agrees at 8 bases. The last part of the DNA fits TRBJ2-7 better; the J call may be wrong. The CDR3 runs 13 residues. Germline V lookup: CDR1 MDHEN, CDR2 SYDVKM. CDR3 in amino acids: CASSLSGIYEQYF. The CDR3 DNA sequence: TGTGCCAGCAGTCTTAGCGGGATCTACGAGCAGTACTTC.

The V call is TRBV11-2, the J call TRBJ2-1; D unclear. The CDR3 runs 18 residues. Germline V gives CDR1 SGHAT, CDR2 FQNNGV. Trimming shortened V by 2 bases and J by 2 bases, and 19 bases separated the two germline ends. DNA for the CDR3: TGTGCCAGCAGCTTAATCATTACCAGCTCTTCTACCTACAATGAGCAGTTCTTC. Translation gives CASSLIITSSSTYNEQFF.

With regard to this clone: The germline gene is not matched at one end of the junction; a read error may be the cause. The CDR3 region is CASSRDSTRNGKLFF. The CDR3 region has the DNA TGCGCCAGCAGCCGGGACAGTACCAGGAATGGAAAACTGTTTTTT. The chain is built from TRBV5-1 and TRBJ1-4; 7 nucleotides line up with TRBD1. Germline V gene sequence: CDR1 SGHRS, CDR2 YFSETQ. The CDR3 sequence is 15 residues long.

The chain links TRBV7-9 to TRBJ2-1; 11 bases are a match to TRBD2. Germline CDR1 and CDR2: SEHNR and FQNEAQ (reference sequence). The CDR3 length is 15 residues. The trim removed 4 bases at V and 3 bases at J, leaving 2 bases unmatched. CDR3 region: CASSSGTSGYNEQFF. The DNA of the CDR3 is TGTGCCAGCAGCTCCGGGACTAGCGGCTACAATGAGCAGTTCTTC.

This clone came up once. This chain uses TRBV15 with TRBJ2-7; 12 bases agree with TRBD2. Trimming took 3 bases from V and 6 from J; bases not matched to a gene: 9. The CDR3 sequence is 16 residues long. Looked up from germline, CDR1 is LNHNV and CDR2 is YYDKDF (reference sequence). The CDR3, as DNA: TGTGCCACCAGCAGGGACCAGACTAGCGGGAGATCCGAGCAGTACTTC. It specifies CATSRDQTSGRSEQYF.

J is TRBJ1-5 and V is TRBV7-9; D not resolved. CDR3 size: 12 residues. Trimming shortened V by 0 bases and J by 11 bases, and 8 bases separated the two germline ends. Looked up from germline, CDR1 is SEHNR and CDR2 is FQNEAQ (reference sequence). Here the CDR3 DNA reads TGTGCCAGCAGCTTAGCAGGTGGGGCCCAGCATTTT. Its translation: CASSLAGGAQHF. The full variable domain, its missing parts supplied by reference TRBV7-9 and TRBJ1-5, is DTGVSQNPRHKITKRGQNVTFRCDPISEHNRLYWYRQTLGQGPEFLTYFQNEAQLEKSRLLSDRFSAERPKGSFSTLEIQRTEQGDSAMYLCASSLAGGAQHFGDGTRLSIL.

This chain joins TRBV27 and TRBJ2-1; TRBD1 aligns across 11 bases. Trimming cost V 5 bases and J 5 bases; bases outside gene matches: 5. The germline V gene encodes CDR1 MNHEY and CDR2 SMNVEV (reference sequence). CDR3 length equals 15 residues. Here the CDR3 DNA reads TGTGCCAGCAGTCCCTGGACAGGGGGCCACAATGAGCAGTTCTTC. As protein: CASSPWTGGHNEQFF.

The chain uses TRBV28 and TRBJ1-6; 8 bases agree with TRBD1. The J segment lost 13 bases and the V segment lost 6 bases, leaving 14 bases of the junction unmatched. CDR1 is MDHEN and CDR2 is SYDVKM in the germline V gene. The CDR3 length is 15 residues. The CDR3 region is CASSSMRNRGYPLHF. The CDR3, as DNA: TGTGCCAGCAGCTCCATGAGGAACAGGGGGTATCCCCTCCACTTT.

This chain links TRBV15 with TRBJ2-5; unclear D gene. CDR3 length equals 13 residues. CDR1 is LNHNV, CDR2 YYDKDF, per germline (reference sequence). The germline V and J ends were trimmed by 0 bases and 7 bases, with 9 bases remaining between them. In DNA, the CDR3 is TGTGCCACCAGCAGAGAAGACAAGGGGACCCAGTACTTC. Translating it yields CATSREDKGTQYF. Looking up the rest from reference TRBV15 and TRBJ2-5 gives the full variable domain: DAMVIQNPRYQVTQFGKPVTLSCSQTLNHNVMYWYQQKSSQAPKLLFHYYDKDFNNEADTPDNFQSRRPNTSFCFLDIRSPGLGDTAMYLCATSREDKGTQYFGPGTRLLVL.

This clone was counted a single time. The V call is TRBV27, the J call TRBJ2-1; 14 bases map to TRBD2. This CDR3 is built from 21 residues. J gave up 7 bases and V 6 bases, and 23 bases lay outside the gene matches. Germline V gives CDR1 MNHEY, CDR2 SMNVEV (reference sequence). CDR3 amino acids: CASRPKSGTSGSIRGPNEQFF. In nucleotides, the CDR3 is TGTGCCAGCAGACCGAAATCCGGGACTAGCGGGAGTATACGCGGTCCTAATGAGCAGTTCTTC.

A single count supports this clone. J is TRBJ2-7 and V is TRBV27; D perhaps matches TRBD2 (5 bases). This CDR3 comprises 15 residues. Trimming took off 4 bases at V and 2 bases at J, with 15 bases between the two ends. Germline loops: CDR1 MNHEY, CDR2 SMNVEV (reference sequence). In DNA, the CDR3 is TGTGCCAGCAGTTCAGGACTGTCATATGCCTACGAGCAGTACTTC. It codes for CASSSGLSYAYEQYF.

This clone was seen a handful of times. This chain uses TRBV7-9 with TRBJ1-1, with D possibly matching TRBD1 (6 bases). Trimming shortened V by 3 bases and J by 4 bases, and 12 bases separated the two germline ends. CDR1 and CDR2 (germline): SEHNR, FQNEAQ (reference sequence). This CDR3 region has 14 residues. DNA of the CDR3: TGTGCCAGCAGCTTGTCACAGGGTTTCACTGAAGCTTTCTTT. Protein: CASSLSQGFTEAFF.

The gene calls are TRBV4-2 and TRBJ1-2, with 12 bases fitting TRBD1. Per the germline V gene, CDR1 is LGHNA and CDR2 is YNFKEQ. V dropped 0 bases and J dropped 3; count of bases not matched to a gene: 5. This CDR3 contains 17 residues. This chain's CDR3 is CASSQDWGQGADYGYTF. CDR3 in DNA: TGTGCCAGCAGCCAAGATTGGGGACAGGGGGCCGACTATGGCTACACCTTC.

The chain recombines TRBV27 with TRBJ2-2; possibly TRBD2 for D (5 bases). The CDR3 runs 15 residues. The V end was cut by 7 bases, the J end by 1 base, with 13 bases between. Germline V gene sequence: CDR1 MNHEY, CDR2 SMNVEV (reference sequence). The CDR3 region has the DNA TGTGCCAGCACCTCGAGCGGCCTGAACACCGGGGAGCTGTTTTTT. Translating it yields CASTSSGLNTGELFF.

The genes are TRBV5-1 and TRBJ1-2; D not certain. Trimming cost V 0 bases and J 3 bases, with 9 bases left between them. Germline lookup yields CDR1 SGHRS and CDR2 YFSETQ. This CDR3 spans 14 amino acids. CDR3 DNA sequence: TGCGCCAGCAGCTTGGGGCGGGAGCACTATGGCTACACCTTC. Protein sequence: CASSLGREHYGYTF.

This rearrangement joins TRBV18 to TRBJ2-2; 9 positions match TRBD1. Germline V gene lookup returns CDR1 KGHSH and CDR2 LQKENI. With 4 bases clipped from V and 7 bases from J, the junction kept 13 bases outside the gene matches. There are 17 residues in the CDR3. The CDR3 here is CASSQQEQGAGNGELFF. The CDR3, as DNA: TGTGCCAGCTCACAACAGGAACAGGGGGCCGGGAACGGGGAGCTGTTTTTT.

A single count supports this clone. The J gene is TRBJ1-4, the V gene TRBV5-1; 8 bases map to TRBD1. Germline assignment: CDR1 SGHRS and CDR2 YFSETQ. The ends lost 7 bases at V and 6 bases at J; junction bases unmatched: 11. CDR3 size: 15 residues. CDR3 residues: CASALLGTGYEKLFF. CDR3 DNA sequence: TGCGCCAGCGCTTTACTCGGGACAGGTTATGAAAAACTGTTTTTT.

The chain has TRBV5-1 and TRBJ1-5, with TRBD1 as a possible D gene (5 bases). Germline V gives CDR1 SGHRS, CDR2 YFSETQ. This CDR3 is 17 amino acids long. V was pared by 1 base and J by 3 bases, with 17 bases between. CDR3 DNA: TGCGCCAGCAGCTTGCTACCCGCACAGGCCATCAATCAGCCCCAGCATTTT. It translates to CASSLLPAQAINQPQHF.

The genes are TRBV19 and TRBJ1-5, with D possibly TRBD1 on 6 matching bases. V lost 10 bases and J 4 bases, leaving 23 bases between the germline ends. Germline assignment: CDR1 LNHDA and CDR2 SQIVND (reference sequence). The CDR3 totals 16 residues. CDR3 in DNA: TGTGCCACCAAACCCAGTACAGGGCTTCAAAATCAGCCCCAGCATTTT. Amino acid sequence: CATKPSTGLQNQPQHF.

The chain couples TRBV5-6 to TRBJ1-1, with D hard to call. Germline loops: CDR1 SGHDT, CDR2 YYEEEE. V was pared by 4 bases and J by 0 bases, with 13 bases between. The length of the CDR3 is 15 residues. CDR3 nucleotide sequence: TGTGCCAGCAGCCTCCTTTTTCCCCTGAACACTGAAGCTTTCTTT. As protein: CASSLLFPLNTEAFF.

The CDR3 spells CASSYTLVSRETQYF. DNA for the CDR3: TGTGCCAGCAGTTACACTTTAGTTTCTCGGGAGACCCAGTACTTC. The chain links TRBV28 to TRBJ2-5; unclear D gene. V lost 4 bases and J lost 5, with 17 bases in between. The CDR3 sequence is 15 residues long. Germline values: CDR1 MDHEN, CDR2 SYDVKM.